This T cell receptor (beta chain) derives from a study of T cell clonotyping in hematopoietic cell transplantation (dated by TCRdb to the early 2020s). Regarding the complete study: A total of about 140 blood samples were gathered in the study from under 40 consecutive transplant recipients along with their related donors. Patient recruitment ran from September 2015 to early 2017, and follow-up continued until September 2020 or death.

With the immunoSEQ assay, which is a bias-controlled multiplex PCR relying on V- and J-specific primers, TCR beta CDR3 regions were amplified from genomic DNA. A proprietary barcode and Illumina adapter sequences were added to the CDR3 amplicons in a second PCR step. CDR3 libraries were sequenced on an Illumina MiSeq instrument. The study's own analysis went as follows. Export and quality control were handled in immunoSEQ Analyzer 3.0, while downstream analyses relied on R Bioconductor and Immunarch. Repertoire metrics were calculated using only productive rearrangements within the normalized downsampled data set. In the normalized cohort, clonotypes with more than 5 templates were defined as pathologically expanded. Repertoire diversity was measured with the Inverse Simpson Index. CMV-specificity analyses were carried out on the non-normalized data set to capture all clonotypes. The table comes from immuneACCESS by way of TCRdb, which keeps in-frame sequences with V and J called. Part of the clones is missing from these tables; in studies checked, under half for an unresolved V gene and the rest for unknown reasons. V and J calls and clone size follow that table, whereas D and trimming were derived from the DNA. This sample holds 16,000 or so clones; 92% were observed only once. The leading ten clones occupy about 5.4% of the sample.

What the authors observed across the whole study: Overlap with donor repertoires was found for only a small fraction of recipient repertoires, with over 95% found to appear de novo at the given depth. Broader posttransplant TCR repertoire diversity was predicted by donor and pretransplant recipient Inverse Simpson Index values. A decrease in recipient TCR diversity was observed after transplant, and a progressive increase in pathologically expanded clonotypes was seen from day 30 to day 180. Sample size was limited, and cells were not sorted, so CD4 and CD8 repertoire contributions could not be separated.

For TCR beta sequencing, blood samples came from the related transplant donors. Nuclei Lysis Solution was used to extract genomic DNA from fresh or cryopreserved unfractionated peripheral blood mononuclear cells. This clone has only a few counts. The antigen it binds to is not known. Base qualities are not provided; no much larger clone lies one nucleotide away. The germline V gene supplies CDR1 MGHRA and CDR2 YSYEKL. Relative to germline, V is 5 bases shorter and J is 4 bases shorter, with 31 bases between their ends. The CDR3 holds 20 amino acids from the cysteine to the phenylalanine. Only the CDR3 part of the read is kept: 60 bases, read in frame from the first base.

The TCR originated in a man aged 40-49 years in good health. Some clones in this sample may be carry-over from other donors' samples. Sequenced sample: peripheral blood mononuclear cells. The chain is encoded by TRBV4-1 joined to TRBJ2-3; tentative D gene TRBD2, with 7 bases matching. The CDR3 reads CASSGWGPATSGEGSDTQYF. The nucleotides read TGCGCCAGCAGCGGATGGGGACCTGCCACTTCAGGGGAGGGTTCAGATACGCAGTATTTT.